A single sample is the source of the 8 T cell receptor beta chains below, sequenced in a study of cytomegalovirus exposure and HLA in healthy donors. The study ran its PCR with 60 Vbeta and 13 Jbeta primers. Assay: immunoSEQ multiplex PCR; the TCRdb copy retains only in-frame clones and omits some. The sample carries about 160,000 clones, approximately 84% recorded once. Sequencing used PBMCs. The receptor source for this set is a male donor in good health and CMV-seropositive.

The chain joins TRBV11-2 to TRBJ2-7, with D possibly matching TRBD1 (6 bases). Between the trimmed V and J ends, which lost 5 bases and 3 bases, there was a span of 11 bases. The CDR3 consists of 13 residues. Germline V CDR1 and CDR2: SGHAT, FQNNGV. DNA of the CDR3: TGTGCCAGCAGCCGCACAGGGAACTACGAGCAGTACTTC. This translates into CASSRTGNYEQYF.

V usage is TRBV18 and J usage is TRBJ2-2; no reliable D call. Per germline, CDR1 KGHSH and CDR2 LQKENI. The CDR3 has 12 amino acids. V was shortened by 2 bases and J by 8 bases, with 6 bases between the two germline ends. CDR3 residues: CASSPYNGELFF. CDR3 bases: TGTGCCAGCTCACCATATAATGGGGAGCTGTTTTTT.

The V and J genes are TRBV6-5 and TRBJ1-6; no clear D. Deletions cut 8 bases from V and 5 bases from J, with 10 bases between. CDR1 and CDR2 from the germline V gene are MNHEY and SVGAGI. The CDR3 runs to 13 residues. The CDR3 bases are TGTGCCAGCTATGACGGAGATAATTCACCCCTCCACTTT. It codes for CASYDGDNSPLHF.

The chain links TRBV7-9 to TRBJ1-5; possibly TRBD1 for D (6 bases). CDR1 is SEHNR and CDR2 is FQNEAQ in the germline V gene (reference sequence). The CDR3 is 15 residues long. Trimming took off 5 bases at V and 2 bases at J, with 13 bases between the two ends. CDR3 in DNA: TGTGCCAGCAGCACCCAACAGGGAGGCAATCAGCCCCAGCATTTT. Residues: CASSTQQGGNQPQHF.

The rearrangement uses TRBV4-1 and TRBJ2-3; no firm D call. Trimming took 0 bases from V and 8 from J, leaving 6 bases between them. CDR1 and CDR2 (germline): MGHRA, YSYEKL. This CDR3 has 12 residues. This CDR3 is CASSQEERTQYF. In nucleotides, the CDR3 is TGCGCCAGCAGCCAAGAAGAGCGTACGCAGTATTTT.

This clone was seen a handful of times. This chain links TRBV28 with TRBJ1-1, with D uncertain. Germline loops: CDR1 MDHEN, CDR2 SYDVKM. This CDR3 comprises 12 residues. Between the trimmed V and J ends, which lost 6 bases and 1 base, there was a span of 6 bases. The CDR3 DNA reads as TGTGCCAGCAGCCTGGCGAACACTGAAGCTTTCTTT. Translating it yields CASSLANTEAFF.

This rearrangement joins TRBV27 to TRBJ2-7, with D unresolved. Between the trimmed V and J ends, which lost 3 bases and 3 bases, there was a span of 12 bases. The CDR3 extends over 14 amino acids. Germline values: CDR1 MNHEY, CDR2 SMNVEV (reference sequence). Here the CDR3 reads CASSFRRPNYEQYF. For the CDR3, the DNA is TGTGCCAGCAGTTTCCGGAGACCGAACTACGAGCAGTACTTC.

The chain links TRBV10-3 to TRBJ2-1; 7 bases line up with TRBD2. Germline V gene data show CDR1 as ENHRY and CDR2 as SYGVKD. The CDR3 totals 14 residues. Germline trimming cut 11 bases from V and 3 bases from J; bases unmatched to any gene: 10. CDR3 amino acids: CALGEGRFYNEQFF. The CDR3 DNA reads as TGTGCCCTCGGGGAGGGGCGCTTCTACAATGAGCAGTTCTTC.